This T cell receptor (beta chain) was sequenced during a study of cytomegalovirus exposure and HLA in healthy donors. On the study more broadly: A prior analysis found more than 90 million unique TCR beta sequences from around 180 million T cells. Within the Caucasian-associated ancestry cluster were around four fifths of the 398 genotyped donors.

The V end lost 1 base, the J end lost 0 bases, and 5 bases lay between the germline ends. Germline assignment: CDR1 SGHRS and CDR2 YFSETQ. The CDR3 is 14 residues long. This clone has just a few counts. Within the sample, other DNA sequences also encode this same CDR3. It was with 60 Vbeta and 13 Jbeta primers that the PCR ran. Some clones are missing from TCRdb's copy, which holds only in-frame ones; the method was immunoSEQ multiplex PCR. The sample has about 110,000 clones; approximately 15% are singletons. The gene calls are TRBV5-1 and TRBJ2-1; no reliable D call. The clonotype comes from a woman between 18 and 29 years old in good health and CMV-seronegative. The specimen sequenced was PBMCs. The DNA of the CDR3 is TGCGCCAGCAGCTTGCAGGACTCCTACAATGAGCAGTTCTTC. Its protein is CASSLQDSYNEQFF.